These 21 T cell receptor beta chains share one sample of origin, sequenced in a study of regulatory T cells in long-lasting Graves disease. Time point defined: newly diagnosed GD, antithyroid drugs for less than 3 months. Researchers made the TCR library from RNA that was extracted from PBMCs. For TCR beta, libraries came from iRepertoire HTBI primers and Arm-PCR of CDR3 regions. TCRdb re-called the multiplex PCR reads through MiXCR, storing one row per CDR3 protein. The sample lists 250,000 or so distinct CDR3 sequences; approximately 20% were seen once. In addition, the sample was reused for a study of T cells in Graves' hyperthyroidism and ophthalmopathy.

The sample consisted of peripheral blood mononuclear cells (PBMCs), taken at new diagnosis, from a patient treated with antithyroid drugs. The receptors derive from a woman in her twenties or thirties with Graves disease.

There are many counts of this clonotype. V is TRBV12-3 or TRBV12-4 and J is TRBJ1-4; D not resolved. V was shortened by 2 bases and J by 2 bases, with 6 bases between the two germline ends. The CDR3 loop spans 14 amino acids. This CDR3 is CASSLSGTNEKLFF. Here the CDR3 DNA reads TGTGCCAGCAGTTTAAGTGGGACTAATGAAAAACTGTTTTTT.

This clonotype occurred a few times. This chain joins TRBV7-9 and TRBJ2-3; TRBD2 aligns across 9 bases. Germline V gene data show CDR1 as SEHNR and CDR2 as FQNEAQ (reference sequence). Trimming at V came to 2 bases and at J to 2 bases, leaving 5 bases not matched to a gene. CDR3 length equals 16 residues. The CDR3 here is CASSLKGGGVTDTQYF. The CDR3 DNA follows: TGTGCCAGCAGCTTAAAGGGCGGGGGGGTCACAGATACGCAGTATTTT.

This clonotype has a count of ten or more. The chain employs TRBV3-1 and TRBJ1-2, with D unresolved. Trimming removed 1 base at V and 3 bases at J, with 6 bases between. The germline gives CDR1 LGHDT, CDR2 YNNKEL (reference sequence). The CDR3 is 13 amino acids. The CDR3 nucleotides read TGTGCCAGCAGCCAAGTTTTGGACTATGGCTACACCTTC. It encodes CASSQVLDYGYTF.

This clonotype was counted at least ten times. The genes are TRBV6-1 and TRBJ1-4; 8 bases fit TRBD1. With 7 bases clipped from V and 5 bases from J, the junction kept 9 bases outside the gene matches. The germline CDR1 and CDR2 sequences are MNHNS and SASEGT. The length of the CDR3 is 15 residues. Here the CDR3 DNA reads TGTGCCAGCAATTCAGGGGGCGCGTCCAATGAAAAACTGTTTTTT. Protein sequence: CASNSGGASNEKLFF.

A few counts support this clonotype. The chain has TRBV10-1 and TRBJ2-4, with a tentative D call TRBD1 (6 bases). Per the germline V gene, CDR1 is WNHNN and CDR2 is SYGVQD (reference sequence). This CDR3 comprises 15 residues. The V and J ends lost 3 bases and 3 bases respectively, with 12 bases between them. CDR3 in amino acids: CASSEGEGHKNIQYF. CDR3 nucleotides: TGCGCCAGCAGTGAAGGCGAGGGACACAAAAACATTCAGTACTTC.

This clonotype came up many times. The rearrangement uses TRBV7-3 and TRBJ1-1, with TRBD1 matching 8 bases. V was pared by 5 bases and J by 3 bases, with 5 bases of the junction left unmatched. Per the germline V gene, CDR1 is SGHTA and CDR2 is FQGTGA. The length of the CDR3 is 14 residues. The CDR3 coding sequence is TGTGCCAGCAGCCCGCAGGGGGCTCACACTGAAGCTTTCTTT. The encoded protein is CASSPQGAHTEAFF.

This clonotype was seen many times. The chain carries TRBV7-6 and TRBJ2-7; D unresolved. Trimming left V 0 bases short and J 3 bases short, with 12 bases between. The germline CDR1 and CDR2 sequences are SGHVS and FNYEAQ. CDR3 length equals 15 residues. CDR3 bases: TGTGCCAGCAGCTTAGCTACGCCCCCAAACTACGAGCAGTACTTC. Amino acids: CASSLATPPNYEQYF.

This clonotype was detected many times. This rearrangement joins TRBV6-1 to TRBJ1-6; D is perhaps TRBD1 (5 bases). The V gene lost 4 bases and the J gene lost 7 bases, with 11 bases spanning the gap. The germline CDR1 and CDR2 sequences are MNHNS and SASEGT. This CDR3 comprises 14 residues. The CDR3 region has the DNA TGTGCCAGCAGTGCCGCAGGGACGAATTCACCCCTCCACTTT. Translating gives CASSAAGTNSPLHF.

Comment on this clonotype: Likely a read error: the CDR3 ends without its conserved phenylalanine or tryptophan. DNA for the CDR3: TGCAGCGTTGAAGGCGGTCAGGATCTTAACTATGGCTACACCCTC. Protein: CSVEGGQDLNYGYTL. J is TRBJ1-2 and V is TRBV29-1; D uncertain. The CDR3 extends over 15 amino acids. The V and J ends lost 1 base and 1 base respectively, with 13 bases between them. Germline CDR1 reads SQVTM; CDR2 reads ANQGSEA.

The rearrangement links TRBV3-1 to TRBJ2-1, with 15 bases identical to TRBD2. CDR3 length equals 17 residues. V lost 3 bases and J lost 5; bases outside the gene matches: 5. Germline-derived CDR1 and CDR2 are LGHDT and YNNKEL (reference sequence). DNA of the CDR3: TGTGCCAGCAGCCAGATTGGACTAGCGGGGGGGGACAATGAGCAGTTCTTC. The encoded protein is CASSQIGLAGGDNEQFF.

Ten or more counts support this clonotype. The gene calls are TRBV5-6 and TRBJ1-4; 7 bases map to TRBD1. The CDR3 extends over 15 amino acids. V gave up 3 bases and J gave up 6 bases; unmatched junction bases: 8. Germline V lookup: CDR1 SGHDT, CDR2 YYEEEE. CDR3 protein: CASSSGGTEDEKLFF. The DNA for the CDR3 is TGTGCCAGCAGCTCCGGCGGGACAGAGGATGAAAAACTGTTTTTT.

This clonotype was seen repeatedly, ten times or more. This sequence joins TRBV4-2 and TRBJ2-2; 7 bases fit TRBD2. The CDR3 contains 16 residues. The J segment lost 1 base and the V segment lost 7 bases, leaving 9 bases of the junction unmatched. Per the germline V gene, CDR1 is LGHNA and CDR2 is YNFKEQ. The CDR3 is CASTAKRDKNTGELFF. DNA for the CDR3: TGTGCCAGCACCGCCAAGCGGGATAAGAACACCGGGGAGCTGTTTTTT.

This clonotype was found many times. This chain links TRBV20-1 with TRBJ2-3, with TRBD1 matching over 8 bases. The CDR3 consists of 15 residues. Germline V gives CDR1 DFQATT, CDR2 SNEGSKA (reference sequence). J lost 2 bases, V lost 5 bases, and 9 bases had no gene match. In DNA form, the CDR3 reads TGCAGTGCTGGGGGAGGACAGGGCTTCACAGATACGCAGTATTTT. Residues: CSAGGGQGFTDTQYF.

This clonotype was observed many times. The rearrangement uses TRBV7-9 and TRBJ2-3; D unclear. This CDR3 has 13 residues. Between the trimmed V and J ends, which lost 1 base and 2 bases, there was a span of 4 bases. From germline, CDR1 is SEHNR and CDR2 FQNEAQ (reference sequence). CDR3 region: CASSLDITDTQYF. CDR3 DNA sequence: TGTGCCAGCAGCTTAGACATCACAGATACGCAGTATTTT.

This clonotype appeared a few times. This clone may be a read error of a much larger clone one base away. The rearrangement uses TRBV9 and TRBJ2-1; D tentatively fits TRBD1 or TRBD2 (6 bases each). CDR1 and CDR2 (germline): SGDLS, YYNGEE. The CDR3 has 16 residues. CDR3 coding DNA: TGTGCCAGCAGCGAAAACGGGGGCGGCTCCTACAATGAGCGGTTCTTC. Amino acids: CASSENGGGSYNERFF.

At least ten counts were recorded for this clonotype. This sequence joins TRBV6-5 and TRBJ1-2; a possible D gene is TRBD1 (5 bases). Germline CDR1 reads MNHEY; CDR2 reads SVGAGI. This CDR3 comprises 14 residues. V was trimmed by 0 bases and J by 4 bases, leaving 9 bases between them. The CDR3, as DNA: TGTGCCAGCAGTTACTCCGAGGGGTCCTATGGCTACACCTTC. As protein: CASSYSEGSYGYTF.

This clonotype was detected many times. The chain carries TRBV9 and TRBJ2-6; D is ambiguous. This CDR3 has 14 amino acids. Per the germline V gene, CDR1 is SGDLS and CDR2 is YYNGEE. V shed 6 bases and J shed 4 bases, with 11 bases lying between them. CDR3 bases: TGTGCCAGCAACTATCCGGAGGGGGCCAACGTCCTGACTTTC. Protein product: CASNYPEGANVLTF.

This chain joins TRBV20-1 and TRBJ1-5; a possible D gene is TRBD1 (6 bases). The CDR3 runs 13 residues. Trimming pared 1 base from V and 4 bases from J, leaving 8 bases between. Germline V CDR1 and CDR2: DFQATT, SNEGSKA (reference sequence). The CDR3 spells CSARGGHNQPQHF. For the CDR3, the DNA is TGCAGTGCTAGAGGGGGACATAATCAGCCCCAGCATTTT.

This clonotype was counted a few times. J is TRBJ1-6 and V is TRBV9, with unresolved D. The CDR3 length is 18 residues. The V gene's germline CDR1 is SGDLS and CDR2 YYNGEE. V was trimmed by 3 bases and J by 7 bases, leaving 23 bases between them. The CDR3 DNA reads TGTGCCAGCAGCGGAGGATTTGTGGCCGAGGGTCCGAATTCACCCCTCCACTTT. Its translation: CASSGGFVAEGPNSPLHF.

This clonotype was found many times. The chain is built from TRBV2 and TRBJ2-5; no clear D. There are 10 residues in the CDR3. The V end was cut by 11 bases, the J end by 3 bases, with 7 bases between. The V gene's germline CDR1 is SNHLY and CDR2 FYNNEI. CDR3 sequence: CAGLKETQYF. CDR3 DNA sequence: TGTGCCGGCCTAAAAGAGACCCAGTACTTC.

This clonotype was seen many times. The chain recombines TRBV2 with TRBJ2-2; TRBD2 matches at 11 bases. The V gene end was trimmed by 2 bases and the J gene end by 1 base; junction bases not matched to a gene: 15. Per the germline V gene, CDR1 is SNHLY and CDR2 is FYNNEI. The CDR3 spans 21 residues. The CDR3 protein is CASSERPSGGRPLENTGELFF. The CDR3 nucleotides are TGTGCCAGCAGTGAACGGCCTAGCGGGGGGCGCCCCCTCGAGAACACCGGGGAGCTGTTTTTT.